Below are 21 T cell receptor beta chains sequenced from a single sample in a study of T cell repertoires in cytomegalovirus infection. TCRdb processed the reads anew with MiXCR; each CDR3 protein has one entry. The sample consists of fewer than 550,000 distinct CDR3 sequences, approximately 30% of them appearing once. The material sequenced was PBMCs. The origin of the receptors is a human donor in good health (CMV status not recorded). Some clones in this sample may be carry-over from other donors' samples.

V and J are TRBV25-1 and TRBJ1-1; D unresolved. CDR3 length: 14 residues. Germline V CDR1 and CDR2: MGHDK, SYGVNS. Trimming left V 6 bases short and J 0 bases short, with 11 bases between. CDR3 coding DNA: TGTGCCAGCAGAGACGGACTTTTGAACACTGAAGCTTTCTTT. It is translated as CASRDGLLNTEAFF.

This chain links TRBV28 with TRBJ1-2, with D possibly matching TRBD1 (5 bases). The length of the CDR3 is 12 residues. V was trimmed by 7 bases and J by 4 bases, leaving 10 bases between them. Germline CDR1 MDHEN, CDR2 SYDVKM. The CDR3 is CASTFGGYGYTF. The CDR3, as DNA: TGTGCCAGCACCTTCGGGGGCTATGGCTACACCTTC.

Points on this clonotype: The junction departs from the called germline gene at one end, perhaps through a read error. The chain uses TRBV7-2 and TRBJ2-5; TRBD2 matches 10 bases. The germline V gene has CDR1 SGHTA and CDR2 FQGNSA. The CDR3 loop spans 15 amino acids. The CDR3 DNA sequence: TGTGCCAGCAGCTTAAAGCGGGGGGGTAGAGAGACCCATTACTTC. It is translated as CASSLKRGGRETHYF.

The chain employs TRBV10-2 and TRBJ1-2; 9 bases align to TRBD1. Losses at the gene ends were 2 bases for V and 6 bases for J; bases not matched to a gene: 10. Germline CDR1 reads WSHSY; CDR2 reads SAAADI. CDR3 size: 16 residues. The CDR3 DNA follows: TGCGCCAGCAGTGAGGGCCTGACCGGGACAGGGCATGGCTACACCTTC. It is translated as CASSEGLTGTGHGYTF.

This clonotype came up a few times. The V call is TRBV12-3 or TRBV12-4, the J call TRBJ2-5; 14 nucleotides match TRBD2. The V and J ends lost 5 bases and 0 bases, in that order; junction bases with no gene match: 5. The CDR3 loop spans 17 amino acids. CDR3 amino acids: CASSTRTSGGNQETQYF. CDR3 sequence (DNA): TGTGCCAGCAGTACAAGGACTAGCGGGGGGAACCAAGAGACCCAGTACTTC.

The chain links TRBV18 to TRBJ2-1; no clear D gene. The CDR3 has 14 residues. Germline V gives CDR1 KGHSH, CDR2 LQKENI. The V end was cut by 2 bases, the J end by 4 bases, with 9 bases between. As DNA, the CDR3 is TGTGCCAGCTCACCAGAACTCGGTTACAATGAGCAGTTCTTC. Translating gives CASSPELGYNEQFF.

The genes are TRBV14 and TRBJ1-5, with 7 bases aligning to TRBD1. The V gene's germline CDR1 is SGHDN and CDR2 FVKESK. With V trimmed by 10 bases and J by 0 bases, 3 bases remained unmatched. The CDR3 totals 13 residues. In DNA, the CDR3 is TGTGCCACCAGGGGGAATAGCAATCAGCCCCAGCATTTT. It specifies CATRGNSNQPQHF.

Of note for this clonotype: At one of its ends the junction is not consistent with the germline gene, which may arise from a read error. V and J are TRBV20-1 and TRBJ1-1, with 7 nucleotides matching TRBD1. Germline lookup yields CDR1 DFQATT and CDR2 SNEGSKA (reference sequence). This CDR3 comprises 12 residues. CDR3 sequence (DNA): TGCAGTGTTAGACAGGGTGACACTGAAACTTTCTTT. It codes for CSVRQGDTETFF.

About this clonotype itself: Here the CDR3 omits its conserved ending phenylalanine or tryptophan, so a read error is the likely source. It is unclear where the CDR3 begins or ends on the DNA, so no DNA is shown, and the CDR3 is as TCRdb lists it. The chain recombines TRBV20-1 with TRBJ2-7; the D call in the table, TRBD1, was not verified against the DNA. The CDR3 is 11 amino acids in total, end residues counted. Germline CDR1 reads DFQATT; CDR2 reads SNEGSKA (reference sequence). The CDR3: CSARIGGVPVT.

Ten or more counts support this clonotype. The chain carries TRBV7-2 and TRBJ2-2, with a weak D call TRBD2 (5 bases). The germline gives CDR1 SGHTA, CDR2 FQGNSA. The ends were cut back, 2 bases at V and 0 bases at J, with 7 bases in the middle. The CDR3 is 15 amino acids. The CDR3 sequence is CASSLRRANTGELFF. CDR3 coding DNA: TGTGCCAGCAGCTTAAGGCGGGCGAACACCGGGGAGCTGTTTTTT.

This clonotype turned up a few times. The chain combines TRBV12-3 or TRBV12-4 with TRBJ1-3; weak D call: TRBD1 (6 bases). With 3 bases removed from V and 0 bases from J, the gap between germline ends came to 12 bases. This CDR3 contains 16 residues. CDR3 sequence reads: CASSFSTGLSGNTIYF. The CDR3 DNA follows: TGTGCCAGCAGTTTCTCGACAGGACTCTCTGGAAACACCATATATTTT.

The chain is built from TRBV27 and TRBJ2-7, with D perhaps matching TRBD1 (5 bases). Germline V gene lookup returns CDR1 MNHEY and CDR2 SMNVEV (reference sequence). Trimming left V 4 bases short and J 5 bases short, with 15 bases between. There are 14 residues in the CDR3. In DNA, the CDR3 is TGTGCCAGCAGTTACAACAGGAGAACGGACGAGCAGTACTTC. Its translation: CASSYNRRTDEQYF.

This clonotype showed up just a few times. The V gene is TRBV20-1, the J gene TRBJ1-2; a possible D gene is TRBD1 (6 bases). CDR3 length: 15 amino acids. Deletions cut 0 bases from V and 7 bases from J, with 18 bases between. Germline V gene data show CDR1 as DFQATT and CDR2 as SNEGSKA (reference sequence). DNA for the CDR3: TGCAGTGCTAGAGATCCCACAGGGATACAAACTGGCTACACCTTC. It codes for CSARDPTGIQTGYTF.

V is TRBV2 and J is TRBJ2-1; TRBD1 might be the D (5 bases). The V gene lost 1 base and the J gene lost 16 bases, with 14 bases spanning the gap. CDR1 and CDR2 from the germline V gene are SNHLY and FYNNEI. This CDR3 has 12 amino acids. The CDR3 nucleotides read TGTGCCAGCAGTGAAGGGTGGCAGGGTGGATTCTTC. Protein product: CASSEGWQGGFF.

Notes on this clonotype: Since a much larger clone is just one base distant, this may be a read error. No conserved phenylalanine or tryptophan ends this CDR3, so it is likely a read error. The CDR3 sequence is CASSLARGDEQFL. Here the CDR3 DNA reads TGTGCCAGCAGCTTAGCGAGGGGGGATGAGCAGTTCTTA. This chain connects TRBV7-8 to TRBJ2-1; either TRBD1 or TRBD2 may fit D (6 bases each). Trimming pared 0 bases from V and 8 bases from J, leaving 8 bases between. Looked up from germline, CDR1 is SGHVS and CDR2 is FQNEAQ. The CDR3 runs 13 residues.

The chain joins TRBV25-1 to TRBJ1-4; 11 bases map to TRBD1. The CDR3 spans 15 residues. Germline CDR1 reads MGHDK; CDR2 reads SYGVNS. Trimming took 5 bases from V and 7 from J; bases not matched to a gene: 6. This CDR3 is CASSYPGTGGEKLFF. CDR3 nucleotide sequence: TGTGCCAGCAGTTATCCCGGGACAGGGGGTGAAAAACTGTTTTTT.

The chain employs TRBV6-5 and TRBJ2-1, with D tentatively TRBD2 (5 bases). V lost 6 bases, J lost 10 bases, and 13 bases lay in between. The germline CDR1 and CDR2 sequences are MNHEY and SVGAGI. This CDR3 has 12 amino acids. CDR3 loop: CASRLLEGEQFF. Here the CDR3 DNA reads TGTGCCAGCAGGCTTTTAGAGGGAGAGCAGTTCTTC.

The table lists this clonotype with a few counts. The chain recombines TRBV2 with TRBJ2-4, with D maybe TRBD1 (5 bases). V lost 6 bases to trimming and J lost 1 base, with 13 bases between them. CDR3 length: 15 amino acids. Germline V lookup: CDR1 SNHLY, CDR2 FYNNEI. This chain's CDR3 is CASSREGVAKNIQYF. In nucleotides, the CDR3 is TGTGCCAGCAGCCGCGAAGGGGTTGCCAAAAACATTCAGTACTTC. The full variable domain, with the rest looked up from reference TRBV2 and TRBJ2-4, is EPEVTQTPSHQVTQMGQEVILRCVPISNHLYFYWYRQILGQKVEFLVSFYNNEISEKSEIFDDQFSVERPDGSNFTLKIRSTKLEDSAMYFCASSREGVAKNIQYFGAGTRLSVL.

This clonotype came up a few times. J is TRBJ2-1 and V is TRBV2; D is undetermined. Germline V lookup: CDR1 SNHLY, CDR2 FYNNEI. Trimming took off 5 bases at V and 5 bases at J, with 4 bases between the two ends. The CDR3 length is 11 residues. The CDR3 coding sequence is TGTGCCAGCAGTTACCACAATGAGCAGTTCTTC. Translating gives CASSYHNEQFF.

The chain employs TRBV7-2 and TRBJ1-2; a possible D gene is TRBD1 (5 bases). The length of the CDR3 is 14 residues. CDR1 and CDR2 (germline): SGHTA, FQGNSA. V lost 5 bases to trimming and J lost 4 bases, with 14 bases between them. The CDR3 is CASSEGGASYGYTF. The DNA of the CDR3 is TGTGCCAGCAGCGAAGGAGGGGCCTCCTATGGCTACACCTTC.

The chain recombines TRBV19 with TRBJ2-6, with 7 bases matching TRBD1. Germline V gives CDR1 LNHDA, CDR2 SQIVND (reference sequence). This CDR3 contains 18 residues. V lost 5 bases and J lost 1; bases outside the gene matches: 11. CDR3: CASSPARGTVSGANVLTF. Written as DNA, the CDR3 is TGTGCCAGTAGTCCCGCCAGGGGGACCGTATCTGGGGCCAACGTCCTGACTTTC.